This T cell receptor beta chain was retrieved from a study of beta chain features in type 1 diabetes. Study findings and constraints: Naive, central memory and Treg TCRB repertoires seemed to resemble each other more closely in patients than they did in healthy donors. In cDNA sequencing, cells with high TCR expression could be over-represented.

This clone was seen only a few times. Its antigen is undetermined. The whole isolated RNA underwent reverse transcription, so sequencing captured expressed TCRB transcripts. Clones were sequenced by immunoSEQ multiplex PCR, and TCRdb holds only the in-frame ones, with some missing. The sample holds 350,000 to 400,000 clones, around 16% seen once. The sequence came from a woman between 18 and 29 years old in good health. The specimen was naive CD4+ T cells from blood.

The CDR3 protein is CASSRDDTSGSNQPQHF. CDR3 sequence (DNA): TGTGCCAGCAGCAGGGATGATACCTCGGGGAGCAATCAGCCCCAGCATTTT. This rearrangement joins TRBV5-5 to TRBJ1-5; D unresolved. Between the trimmed V and J ends, which lost 4 bases and 1 base, there was a span of 18 bases. The germline gives CDR1 SGHKS, CDR2 YYEKEE (reference sequence). The CDR3 runs to 17 residues.